Listed here is a single TCR beta chain. The sample is drawn from a study of control samples from healthy donors and cancer patients. CDR3 size: 12 residues. Trimming cost V 7 bases and J 4 bases, with 11 bases left between them. The germline V gene has CDR1 MNHEY and CDR2 SVGAGI. Data came from immunoSEQ multiplex PCR; TCRdb stores just in-frame clones and leaves some out. Here the sample spans some 80,000 clones, under 90% being singletons. The chain employs TRBV6-5 and TRBJ2-7; D perhaps matches TRBD1 (5 bases). The sample consisted of blood. The origin of this receptor is a man in his forties or fifties in good health. CDR3 nucleotides: TGTGCCAGCACAAGGGGAACGTACGAGCAGTACTTC. It codes for CASTRGTYEQYF.